This T cell receptor (beta chain) comes out of a study of T cells after yellow fever vaccination. Findings and limits, study-wide: Abundant clonotypes (contaminants from the bulk population) could be present in FACS-sorted repertoires. Reappearing after the booster were most of the clones from primary vaccination (96% CD4, 88% CD8). The secondary response showed a weaker magnitude and a faster peak, day 5 versus 15.

TCR cDNA, made by 5'RACE template switching, carried an added universal primer site and UMIs. TCRdb reanalysed the 5' RACE reads using MiXCR and keeps one entry per CDR3 protein. The sample has approximately 330,000 distinct CDR3 sequences; about 4% are singletons. V lost 5 bases to trimming and J lost 8 bases, with 9 bases between them. In germline, CDR1 is ENHRY, CDR2 SYGVKD. The CDR3 is made up of 12 amino acids. As concerns this clonotype: What it binds is not known.

This sample comprised PBMCs, obtained 5 days after the yellow fever booster vaccination. The rearrangement joins TRBV10-3 to TRBJ1-4, with D uncertain. This TCR was sampled from a man aged 18 to 35 who received the YFV17D yellow fever vaccine. The CDR3 protein is CAISYAGEKLFF. In DNA form, the CDR3 reads TGTGCCATCAGTTACGCGGGGGAAAAACTGTTTTTT.